The 18 T cell receptor beta chains in this list originate from one sample, sequenced in a study of Graves' ophthalmopathy and Graves' hyperthyroidism. Using RNA transcripts, the TCR beta CDR3 regions were amplified. In the first round, RT-PCR was carried out with HTBI primers, and a multiplex PCR formed the second round. TCRdb re-called the multiplex PCR reads through MiXCR, storing one row per CDR3 protein. The repertoire consists of 400,000 to 500,000 distinct CDR3 sequences, with around 21% occurring once and the leading ten covering around 3.2%. The sample consisted of peripheral blood. The receptors derive from a woman aged 18 to 35 with stable Graves' hyperthyroidism.

This clonotype occurred once. The V gene is TRBV12-5, the J gene TRBJ2-7, with D possibly TRBD1 on 5 matching bases. Deletions cut 5 bases from V and 9 bases from J, with 14 bases between. The CDR3 covers 12 residues. Germline CDR1 is LGHNT and CDR2 is FRNRAP. As DNA, the CDR3 is TGTGCTAGTGGTCTTCGACAGAGAGGGCAGTACTTC. Its translation is CASGLRQRGQYF.

This clonotype was detected many times. The chain links TRBV6-4 to TRBJ2-7; 11 bases match TRBD2. In germline, CDR1 is MRHNA, CDR2 SNTAGT. The junction had 10 bases not matched to a gene; V was cut back by 6 bases and J by 0 bases. This CDR3 region has 17 residues. CDR3 sequence (DNA): TGTGCCAGCAGGCCCCTAGGGACTAGCGGAAGCTCCTACGAGCAGTACTTC. Translation: CASRPLGTSGSSYEQYF.

The chain is built from TRBV24-1 and TRBJ2-2; 7 bases fit TRBD1. There are 16 residues in the CDR3. Germline CDR1 and CDR2: KGHDR and SFDVKD. V lost 3 bases, J lost 4 bases, and 7 bases stayed unmatched. The CDR3 nucleotides are TGTGCCACCAGTGATGTGAGAGGGGGCGGCACCGGGGAGCTGTTTTTT. It specifies CATSDVRGGGTGELFF.

The table lists this clonotype with a few counts. The chain carries TRBV5-1 and TRBJ2-7; 9 nucleotides align to TRBD1. The V segment lost 2 bases and the J segment 4 bases; nucleotides outside the gene matches: 4. The CDR3 is made up of 14 amino acids. The germline V gene encodes CDR1 SGHRS and CDR2 YFSETQ. The CDR3 protein is CASSFSGTGYEQYF. The CDR3, as DNA: TGCGCCAGCAGCTTCTCCGGGACAGGGTACGAGCAGTACTTC.

This clonotype has at least ten counts. The rearrangement uses TRBV6-1 and TRBJ1-1, with D possibly TRBD1 on 5 matching bases. V dropped 4 bases and J dropped 1 base, with 13 bases sitting between them. This CDR3 is 15 amino acids long. CDR1 MNHNS and CDR2 SASEGT come from the germline V gene. The CDR3, as DNA: TGTGCCAGCAGTGCGACCGGGACGCCGAACACTGAAGCTTTCTTT. Translated: CASSATGTPNTEAFF.

This chain links TRBV30 with TRBJ2-1; D may correspond to TRBD1 or TRBD2 (6 bases each). The CDR3 is 14 residues long. V was trimmed by 0 bases and J by 6 bases, leaving 12 bases between them. Germline V gene data show CDR1 as GTSNPN and CDR2 as SVGIG (reference sequence). Written as DNA, the CDR3 is TGTGCCTGGAGTGTACACGGAGGGGGCAATGAGCAGTTCTTC. Translated, it gives CAWSVHGGGNEQFF.

This clonotype was recorded at least ten times. The rearrangement uses TRBV2 and TRBJ2-5; 10 nucleotides agree with TRBD2. Germline CDR1 SNHLY, CDR2 FYNNEI. The CDR3 is 13 residues long. Trimming at V came to 4 bases and at J to 4 bases, leaving 0 bases not matched to a gene. Here the CDR3 DNA reads TGTGCCAGCAGTGGGACTAGCGGAGAGACCCAGTACTTC. It specifies CASSGTSGETQYF.

A remark on this clonotype: A much larger clone differs from this one at a single base, so this may be a read error. The V gene is TRBV24-1, the J gene TRBJ1-2; TRBD1 matches 8 bases. CDR3 size: 13 residues. In germline, CDR1 is KGHDR, CDR2 SFDVKD. The CDR3 protein is CATSALDRDGFTF. CDR3 coding DNA: TGTGCCACCAGTGCCCTGGACAGGGATGGCTTCACCTTC.

Details on this clonotype: A read error may be the cause here, since a much bigger clone is one base away. The chain links TRBV6-4 to TRBJ2-2; D unresolved. The CDR3 runs to 13 residues. Germline values: CDR1 MRHNA, CDR2 SNTAGT. Here the CDR3 DNA reads TGTGCCGGCAGTGACAAAAACACCGGGGAGCTGTTTTTT. Protein sequence: CAGSDKNTGELFF.

This chain uses TRBV20-1 with TRBJ2-4, with a weak D call TRBD1 (5 bases). The CDR3 is 12 residues long. Per germline, CDR1 DFQATT and CDR2 SNEGSKA (reference sequence). The DNA for the CDR3 is TGCAGATCCAACATGGACATAAACATTCAGTACTTC. Translating it yields CRSNMDINIQYF.

Ten or more counts support this clonotype. This chain uses TRBV5-1 with TRBJ1-6; 7 nucleotides match TRBD1. V shed 2 bases and J 6 bases; nucleotides not matched to a gene: 8. The CDR3 has 16 residues. Per germline, CDR1 SGHRS and CDR2 YFSETQ. CDR3 DNA sequence: TGCGCCAGCAGCTTAAATTCGGGACAGAGTAATTCACCCCTCCACTTT. Translated: CASSLNSGQSNSPLHF.

On this clonotype: A junction boundary mismatches the germline segment, possibly from a read error. V is TRBV7-8 and J is TRBJ2-7, with unresolved D. Germline V gene lookup returns CDR1 SGHVS and CDR2 FQNEAQ. The CDR3 sequence is 13 residues long. This CDR3 is CASSALRTYEQYF. CDR3 DNA sequence: TGTGCCAGCAGCGCTCTAAGAACCTACGAACAGTACTTC.

In this sample, this clonotype turned up many times. Here the CDR3 reads CASSTGQGRYGYTF. CDR3 bases: TGTGCCAGCAGTACCGGACAGGGGAGGTATGGCTACACCTTC. The V gene is TRBV27, the J gene TRBJ1-2; 9 bases match TRBD1. Germline loops: CDR1 MNHEY, CDR2 SMNVEV (reference sequence). CDR3 size: 14 residues. Trimming removed 5 bases from V and 5 bases from J; junction bases left unmatched: 6.

V gene TRBV7-3 combines with J gene TRBJ2-2, with D perhaps TRBD2 (5 bases). This CDR3 is 14 amino acids long. Looked up from germline, CDR1 is SGHTA and CDR2 is FQGTGA. Trimming stripped 3 bases from V and 4 bases from J, with 9 bases between. The CDR3 DNA reads TGTGCCAGCAGCTTCTCGGGGTCCACCGGGGAGCTGTTTTTT. Amino acid sequence: CASSFSGSTGELFF.

This clonotype was counted at least ten times. The V and J genes are TRBV5-1 and TRBJ2-7; D tentatively fits TRBD1 or TRBD2 (5 bases each). With 1 base removed from V and 3 bases from J, the gap between germline ends came to 11 bases. This CDR3 is built from 14 residues. Germline lookup yields CDR1 SGHRS and CDR2 YFSETQ. CDR3 nucleotide sequence: TGCGCCAGCAGCTTGCTAGGGGACGTCTACGAGCAGTACTTC. It encodes CASSLLGDVYEQYF.

This clonotype was seen many times. The chain joins TRBV6-2 or TRBV6-3 to TRBJ2-2, with D unresolved. Germline values: CDR1 MNHEY, CDR2 SVGEGT. The CDR3 contains 13 residues. Trimming left V 4 bases short and J 4 bases short, with 7 bases between. CDR3: CASSSEITGELFF. CDR3 nucleotides: TGTGCCAGCAGTTCCGAAATCACCGGGGAGCTGTTTTTT.

This clonotype has at least ten counts. V usage is TRBV7-3 and J usage is TRBJ2-5, with D perhaps matching TRBD1 or TRBD2 (6 bases each). Germline V gene lookup returns CDR1 SGHTA and CDR2 FQGTGA. The CDR3 spans 14 residues. Trimming removed 5 bases at V and 4 bases at J, with 14 bases between. Here the CDR3 reads CASSPGRGGETQYF. DNA for the CDR3: TGTGCCAGCAGCCCGGGCAGGGGAGGAGAGACCCAGTACTTC.

This clonotype was detected ten times or more. The chain couples TRBV4-1 to TRBJ1-1; 8 nucleotides match TRBD1. J was trimmed by 3 bases and V by 2 bases; bases with no gene match: 5. This CDR3 spans 15 amino acids. Looked up from germline, CDR1 is MGHRA and CDR2 is YSYEKL. CDR3 bases: TGCGCCAGCAGCCAAAGGACAGGGTTAGACACTGAAGCTTTCTTT. Protein product: CASSQRTGLDTEAFF.